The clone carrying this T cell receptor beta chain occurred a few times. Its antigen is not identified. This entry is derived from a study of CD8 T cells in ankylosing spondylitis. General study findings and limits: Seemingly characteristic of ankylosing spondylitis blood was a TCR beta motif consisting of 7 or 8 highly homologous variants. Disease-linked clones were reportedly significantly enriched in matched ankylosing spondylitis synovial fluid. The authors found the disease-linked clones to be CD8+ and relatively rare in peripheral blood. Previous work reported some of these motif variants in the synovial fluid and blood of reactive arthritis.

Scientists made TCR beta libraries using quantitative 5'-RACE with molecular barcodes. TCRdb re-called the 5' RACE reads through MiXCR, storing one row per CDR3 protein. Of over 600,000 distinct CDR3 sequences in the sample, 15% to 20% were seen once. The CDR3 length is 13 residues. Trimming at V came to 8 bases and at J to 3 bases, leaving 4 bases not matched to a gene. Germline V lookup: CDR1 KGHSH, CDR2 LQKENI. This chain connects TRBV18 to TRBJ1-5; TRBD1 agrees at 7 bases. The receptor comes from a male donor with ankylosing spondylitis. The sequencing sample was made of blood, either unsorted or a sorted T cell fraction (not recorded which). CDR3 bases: TGTGCCAGCCAGGGGGACCTCAATCAGCCCCAGCATTTT. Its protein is CASQGDLNQPQHF.